Here is one T cell receptor beta chain with its context. Its cognate antigen is unknown. The sample originates from a study of cytomegalovirus exposure and HLA in healthy donors. The germline V gene encodes CDR1 SGHRS and CDR2 YFSETQ. The V end was cut by 3 bases, the J end by 0 bases, with 10 bases between. This CDR3 is 14 amino acids long. PCR employed 60 Vbeta and 13 Jbeta primers. TCRdb's table, derived via immunoSEQ multiplex PCR, lists solely in-frame clones and lacks some. Of about 110,000 clones in the sample, approximately 73% were seen once. The study's findings and limits: In an earlier analysis, in approximately 630 donors, most V segments appeared productive either ~87% or ~30% of the time.

The receptor was derived from a man aged 35 to 55 in good health and CMV-seronegative. Sequenced material: PBMCs. The genes are TRBV5-1 and TRBJ2-7; tentatively, D is TRBD2 (5 bases). CDR3 sequence (DNA): TGCGCCAGCAGCTGGAGCGGAGGCTCCTACGAGCAGTACTTC. Translation gives CASSWSGGSYEQYF. Full variable domain (rest looked up from reference TRBV5-1 and TRBJ2-7): KAGVTQTPRYLIKTRGQQVTLSCSPISGHRSVSWYQQTPGQGLQFLFEYFSETQRNKGNFPGRFSGRQFSNSRSEMNVSTLELGDSALYLCASSWSGGSYEQYFGPGTRLTVT.